This T cell receptor beta chain emerged from a study of cytomegalovirus exposure and HLA in healthy donors. The CDR3 runs to 14 residues. Germline V gene lookup returns CDR1 MNHEY and CDR2 SVGAGI. After removal of 2 bases from V and 8 bases from J, the junction contained 7 bases not matched to a gene. Primers included in the PCR were 60 Vbeta and 13 Jbeta primers. Measured with immunoSEQ multiplex PCR; TCRdb has only the in-frame clones, and not every one. The sample holds some 150,000 clones, 82% seen once. The specimen sequenced was PBMCs. V and J are TRBV6-5 and TRBJ1-1, with TRBD1 matching 8 bases. The clonotype was recovered from a man aged 50-59 years in good health and CMV-seropositive. Written as DNA, the CDR3 is TGTGCCAGCAGTTACCGAGGGCAGGGGGCGGAAGCTTTCTTT. Protein: CASSYRGQGAEAFF.